Listed below are T cell receptor beta chains from one sample, sequenced in a study of cytomegalovirus exposure and HLA in healthy donors. Sequencing was performed with immunoSEQ multiplex PCR; in TCRdb, only in-frame clones are kept and a portion is missing. This sample yields 85,000 to 95,000 clones, of which approximately 80% are seen a single time; under 7% belongs to the top ten. Sequenced material: PBMCs. These receptors were obtained from a man aged 25 to 40 in good health and CMV-seropositive. Both conserved end residues are part of each CDR3. The D gene is left open where the match is weak. Where a row states a size, it is once, few, many or the class of an expanded clone; other rows omit it.

j_call: TRBJ1-5
d_call: -
v_call: TRBV2
clone_size: -
cdr3_aa: CASRRFLGADQPQHF
cdr3_nt: TGTGCCAGCAGGCGATTCTTAGGGGCTGATCAGCCCCAGCATTTT

j_call: TRBJ1-1
d_call: -
v_call: TRBV9
clone_size: -
cdr3_aa: CASSVDPGHSNTEAFF
cdr3_nt: TGTGCCAGCAGCGTCGATCCGGGACACTCGAACACTGAAGCTTTCTTT

j_call: TRBJ1-2
d_call: -
v_call: TRBV6-1
clone_size: once
cdr3_aa: CASSEGTRVYGYTF
cdr3_nt: TGTGCCAGCAGTGAAGGGACACGGGTCTATGGCTACACCTTC

j_call: TRBJ2-3
d_call: TRBD1
v_call: TRBV19
clone_size: -
cdr3_aa: CASTPDRENTDTQYF
cdr3_nt: TGTGCCAGTACCCCGGACAGGGAAAACACAGATACGCAGTATTTT

j_call: TRBJ2-7
d_call: -
v_call: TRBV9
clone_size: -
cdr3_aa: CASSVADSVSYEQYF
cdr3_nt: TGTGCCAGCAGCGTAGCGGACAGCGTCTCCTACGAGCAGTACTTC

j_call: TRBJ2-5
d_call: -
v_call: TRBV6-5
clone_size: -
cdr3_aa: CASSTSQGTQYF
cdr3_nt: TGTGCCAGCAGCACCTCTCAGGGGACCCAGTACTTC

j_call: TRBJ2-4
d_call: TRBD1
v_call: TRBV19
clone_size: -
cdr3_aa: CASSPRQGRLNIQYF
cdr3_nt: TGTGCCAGTAGTCCACGACAGGGTCGGTTGAACATTCAGTACTTC

j_call: TRBJ2-2
d_call: TRBD2
v_call: TRBV7-9
clone_size: few
cdr3_aa: CASSLERGRRAENTGELFF
cdr3_nt: TGTGCCAGCAGCTTAGAGCGGGGACGTCGAGCGGAAAACACCGGGGAGCTGTTTTTT

j_call: TRBJ1-1
d_call: -
v_call: TRBV30
clone_size: few
cdr3_aa: CAWIAPMNTEAFF
cdr3_nt: TGTGCCTGGATAGCCCCCATGAACACTGAAGCTTTCTTT

j_call: TRBJ2-5
d_call: TRBD2
v_call: TRBV7-9
clone_size: -
cdr3_aa: CASSFPLGLAGQETQYF
cdr3_nt: TGTGCCAGCAGCTTCCCTCTCGGACTAGCGGGCCAAGAGACCCAGTACTTC

j_call: TRBJ2-1
d_call: TRBD2
v_call: TRBV9
clone_size: -
cdr3_aa: CASSPSTSGTYNEQFF
cdr3_nt: TGTGCCAGCAGCCCTTCGACTAGCGGGACTTACAATGAGCAGTTCTTC

j_call: TRBJ2-5
d_call: -
v_call: TRBV7-9
clone_size: -
cdr3_aa: CASSGGQGETQYF
cdr3_nt: TGTGCCAGCAGCGGGGGACAAGGAGAGACCCAGTACTTC

j_call: TRBJ2-5
d_call: -
v_call: TRBV27
clone_size: -
cdr3_aa: CASSPLAGDGRTQYF
cdr3_nt: TGTGCCAGCAGCCCTCTGGCAGGGGATGGGAGGACCCAGTACTTC

j_call: TRBJ1-2
d_call: TRBD1
v_call: TRBV4-1
clone_size: -
cdr3_aa: CASSLTARGFDGYTF
cdr3_nt: TGCGCCAGCAGCCTCACGGCCAGGGGGTTTGATGGCTACACCTTC

j_call: TRBJ2-2
d_call: -
v_call: TRBV7-9
clone_size: -
cdr3_aa: CASRVGGPNTGELFF
cdr3_nt: TGTGCCAGCAGGGTGGGGGGACCGAACACCGGGGAGCTGTTTTTT

j_call: TRBJ2-5
d_call: TRBD2
v_call: TRBV6-5
clone_size: -
cdr3_aa: CASSPLAGREETQYF
cdr3_nt: TGTGCCAGCAGTCCCTTGGCGGGGAGGGAGGAGACCCAGTACTTC

j_call: TRBJ1-3
d_call: TRBD1
v_call: TRBV5-1
clone_size: -
cdr3_aa: CASSLDRGGAGNTIYF
cdr3_nt: TGCGCCAGCAGCCTCGACAGGGGAGGCGCTGGAAACACCATATATTTT

j_call: TRBJ1-2
d_call: -
v_call: TRBV21-1
clone_size: -
cdr3_aa: CASSTGTGSNGYTF
cdr3_nt: TGTGCCAGTTCCACCGGGACAGGGTCTAATGGCTACACCTTC

j_call: TRBJ1-3
d_call: TRBD1
v_call: TRBV28
clone_size: -
cdr3_aa: CASSLPFDRGGHTIYF
cdr3_nt: TGTGCCAGCAGTTTACCCTTCGACAGGGGAGGACACACCATATATTTT

j_call: TRBJ1-1
d_call: -
v_call: TRBV29-1
clone_size: -
cdr3_aa: CSVEAGAAFF
cdr3_nt: TGCAGCGTTGAGGCGGGGGCTGCTTTCTTT

j_call: TRBJ1-4
d_call: -
v_call: TRBV6-5
clone_size: -
cdr3_aa: CASSYDRAGTNEKLFF
cdr3_nt: TGTGCCAGCAGTTATGATCGGGCGGGGACTAATGAAAAACTGTTTTTT

j_call: TRBJ1-6
d_call: -
v_call: TRBV4-1
clone_size: once
cdr3_aa: CASSQVLGQDNSPLHF
cdr3_nt: TGCGCCAGCAGCCAAGTGTTAGGACAAGATAATTCACCCCTCCACTTT

j_call: TRBJ2-3
d_call: TRBD1
v_call: TRBV15
clone_size: -
cdr3_aa: CATSRSRTGNTDTQYF
cdr3_nt: TGTGCCACCAGCAGATCCCGGACAGGGAACACAGATACGCAGTATTTT

j_call: TRBJ2-2
d_call: -
v_call: TRBV4-1
clone_size: -
cdr3_aa: CASSQDSTPMAGELFF
cdr3_nt: TGCGCCAGCAGCCAAGATTCGACTCCCATGGCCGGGGAGCTGTTTTTT

j_call: TRBJ1-1
d_call: TRBD1
v_call: TRBV19
clone_size: few
cdr3_aa: CASSRTGNGNTEAFF
cdr3_nt: TGTGCCAGCTCCCGGACAGGGAATGGGAACACTGAAGCTTTCTTT

j_call: TRBJ2-5
d_call: -
v_call: TRBV4-1
clone_size: -
cdr3_aa: CASSHRDSQETQYF
cdr3_nt: TGCGCCAGCAGCCACAGGGATTCCCAAGAGACCCAGTACTTC

j_call: TRBJ1-6
d_call: -
v_call: TRBV11-2
clone_size: -
cdr3_aa: CARLGGTLNSPLHF
cdr3_nt: TGTGCCAGACTGGGGGGAACTCTAAATTCACCCCTCCACTTT

j_call: TRBJ2-1
d_call: -
v_call: TRBV5-1
clone_size: -
cdr3_aa: CASSLGERSSYNEQFF
cdr3_nt: TGCGCCAGCAGCTTGGGGGAGCGGTCCTCCTACAATGAGCAGTTCTTC

j_call: TRBJ1-1
d_call: -
v_call: TRBV7-3
clone_size: -
cdr3_aa: CASSSGGKGTEAFF
cdr3_nt: TGTGCCAGCAGCTCGGGGGGGAAGGGCACTGAAGCTTTCTTT

j_call: TRBJ1-6
d_call: -
v_call: TRBV6-1
clone_size: -
cdr3_aa: CASSERGARNSPLHF
cdr3_nt: TGTGCCAGCAGTGAGCGGGGGGCGCGTAATTCACCCCTCCACTTT

j_call: TRBJ1-1
d_call: TRBD1
v_call: TRBV5-1
clone_size: -
cdr3_aa: CASSLGGGQGANTEAFF
cdr3_nt: TGCGCCAGCAGCTTGGGAGGCGGACAGGGGGCGAACACTGAAGCTTTCTTT

j_call: TRBJ2-6
d_call: -
v_call: TRBV6-5
clone_size: -
cdr3_aa: CASSPRRGANVLTF
cdr3_nt: TGTGCCAGCAGTCCGCGGCGTGGGGCCAACGTCCTGACTTTC

j_call: TRBJ1-5
d_call: -
v_call: TRBV6-1
clone_size: -
cdr3_aa: CASNQVQGNQPQHF
cdr3_nt: TGTGCCAGCAATCAAGTACAAGGCAATCAGCCCCAGCATTTT

j_call: TRBJ2-3
d_call: TRBD2
v_call: TRBV12-5
clone_size: -
cdr3_aa: CASGSPGTTYTDTQYF
cdr3_nt: TGTGCTAGTGGTTCTCCCGGGACTACTTACACAGATACGCAGTATTTT

j_call: TRBJ2-1
d_call: TRBD2
v_call: TRBV19
clone_size: -
cdr3_aa: CASSMTSRSYNEQFF
cdr3_nt: TGTGCCAGTAGTATGACTAGCCGTTCCTACAATGAGCAGTTCTTC

j_call: TRBJ2-7
d_call: -
v_call: TRBV4-2
clone_size: -
cdr3_aa: CASSQELPSSYYEQYF
cdr3_nt: TGTGCCAGCAGCCAAGAACTTCCTTCTTCCTACTACGAGCAGTACTTC

j_call: TRBJ2-3
d_call: -
v_call: TRBV7-2
clone_size: -
cdr3_aa: CASSLRASTDTQYF
cdr3_nt: TGTGCCAGCAGCTTGAGGGCTAGCACAGATACGCAGTATTTT

j_call: TRBJ2-7
d_call: TRBD2
v_call: TRBV18
clone_size: few
cdr3_aa: CASSPPTSGSTEQYF
cdr3_nt: TGTGCCAGCTCTCCTCCGACTAGCGGGAGTACCGAGCAGTACTTC

j_call: TRBJ1-1
d_call: TRBD1
v_call: TRBV25-1
clone_size: -
cdr3_aa: CASSETGGEGNTEAFF
cdr3_nt: TGTGCCAGCAGTGAAACAGGGGGGGAGGGAAACACTGAAGCTTTCTTT

j_call: TRBJ2-7
d_call: TRBD2
v_call: TRBV7-2
clone_size: once
cdr3_aa: CASSLVSGIFYEQYF
cdr3_nt: TGTGCCAGCAGCTTAGTTAGCGGGATATTCTACGAGCAGTACTTC

j_call: TRBJ2-7
d_call: TRBD1
v_call: TRBV6-1
clone_size: -
cdr3_aa: CASSEDRVRAGEQYF
cdr3_nt: TGTGCCAGCAGTGAGGACAGGGTTCGCGCGGGGGAGCAGTACTTC

j_call: TRBJ2-1
d_call: -
v_call: TRBV7-8
clone_size: -
cdr3_aa: CASRTPYNEQFF
cdr3_nt: TGTGCCAGCAGAACTCCCTACAATGAGCAGTTCTTC

j_call: TRBJ2-7
d_call: -
v_call: TRBV28
clone_size: few
cdr3_aa: CASSVASLLSF
cdr3_nt: TGTGCCAGCAGTGTGGCTAGCCTTCTAAGTTTC

j_call: TRBJ1-2
d_call: -
v_call: TRBV4-3
clone_size: few
cdr3_aa: CASSQVQGSSGYTF
cdr3_nt: TGCGCCAGCAGCCAAGTTCAGGGGAGTTCGGGCTACACCTTC

j_call: TRBJ2-5
d_call: -
v_call: TRBV7-7
clone_size: -
cdr3_aa: CASSLVNQETQYF
cdr3_nt: TGTGCTAGCAGCTTAGTTAACCAAGAGACCCAGTACTTC

j_call: TRBJ2-3
d_call: -
v_call: TRBV9
clone_size: -
cdr3_aa: CASSVAVAGTDTQYF
cdr3_nt: TGTGCCAGCAGCGTAGCTGTTGCGGGGACAGATACGCAGTATTTT

j_call: TRBJ2-1
d_call: TRBD2
v_call: TRBV7-2
clone_size: -
cdr3_aa: CASSPAGGPREQFF
cdr3_nt: TGTGCCAGCAGCCCAGCGGGAGGGCCAAGGGAGCAGTTCTTC

j_call: TRBJ2-4
d_call: TRBD1
v_call: TRBV9
clone_size: -
cdr3_aa: CASSVDPGGTGGNIQYF
cdr3_nt: TGTGCCAGCAGCGTAGACCCAGGCGGGACAGGGGGAAACATTCAGTACTTC

j_call: TRBJ2-5
d_call: -
v_call: TRBV19
clone_size: -
cdr3_aa: CASSIQGQETQYF
cdr3_nt: TGTGCCAGTAGTATACAGGGGCAAGAGACCCAGTACTTC